Each of the 25 T cell receptor beta chains below was sequenced from the same sample in a study of metastatic and nonmetastatic thyroid tumors. The entire patient cohort was treatment-naive prior to thyroid surgery. TCRdb reanalyzed the PCR reads via MiXCR. The table has approximately 74,000 clones, around 14% seen once. The specimen was blood. The origin of the receptors is a male donor with papillary thyroid cancer or a benign thyroid nodule (not recorded which). Some clones in this sample may be carry-over from other donors' samples.

About this clone: One base away lies a much larger clone, so this may be a sequencing read error. Since no conserved phenylalanine or tryptophan closes the CDR3, a read error is the likely cause. V and J are TRBV3-1 and TRBJ2-1; 7 positions agree with TRBD1. CDR3 length: 15 residues. The V and J ends lost 1 base and 8 bases, in that order; junction bases with no gene match: 8. Germline values: CDR1 LGHDT, CDR2 YNNKEL (reference sequence). This chain's CDR3 is CASSQATGARDEQFL. The CDR3 region has the DNA TGTGCCAGCAGCCAAGCTACAGGGGCTCGGGATGAGCAGTTCCTC.

In the case of this clone: A clone one base away is much larger, so this may be a read error. V gene TRBV12-3 or TRBV12-4 combines with J gene TRBJ2-4; D gene unclear. The CDR3 has 18 amino acids. The germline V and J ends were trimmed by 3 bases and 0 bases, with 18 bases remaining between them. CDR3 sequence reads: CASSLSPSVVLAKNIQYF. The CDR3, as DNA: TGTGCCAGCAGTTTGAGTCCCTCGGTGGTACTAGCCAAAAACATTCAGTACTTC.

As to this clone: A clone one base away is much larger, so this may be a read error. The chain is built from TRBV4-3 and TRBJ2-1, with a tentative D call TRBD2 (5 bases). This CDR3 has 13 residues. V lost 3 bases and J lost 10, with 13 bases in between. Per germline, CDR1 LGHNA and CDR2 YSLEER. The CDR3 coding sequence is TGCGCCAGCAGCCAGGCCTGTACTAGAGAGCAGTTCTTC. It is translated as CASSQACTREQFF.

A few counts support this clone. The chain recombines TRBV25-1 with TRBJ2-3; D is perhaps TRBD2 (6 bases). CDR3 length equals 14 residues. Germline CDR1 is MGHDK and CDR2 is SYGVNS. The germline V and J ends were trimmed by 6 bases and 4 bases, with 14 bases remaining between them. The CDR3 protein is CASRSTGSPDTQYF. For the CDR3, the DNA is TGTGCCAGCAGGTCTACCGGGAGTCCAGATACGCAGTATTTT.

This clone was picked up many times. The chain recombines TRBV7-9 with TRBJ2-1, with no clear D. CDR1 and CDR2 (germline): SEHNR, FQNEAQ (reference sequence). The V end lost 5 bases, the J end lost 0 bases, and 11 bases lay between the germline ends. The CDR3 length is 15 residues. The CDR3, as DNA: TGTGCCAGCAGCCCGACACCGAGCTCCTACAATGAGCAGTTCTTC. It codes for CASSPTPSSYNEQFF.

In its sample, this clone was seen many times. Being one base from a much bigger clone, this may be a read error. J is TRBJ2-7 and V is TRBV5-1, with D possibly TRBD1 on 5 matching bases. CDR3 length: 14 residues. Germline CDR1 SGHRS, CDR2 YFSETQ. Trimming left V 4 bases short and J 3 bases short, with 14 bases between. DNA for the CDR3: TGCGCCAGCAGCGTGGACACCAGCTTCTACGAGCAGTACGTC. Its translation: CASSVDTSFYEQYV.

This clone was picked up many times. The V gene is TRBV12-3 or TRBV12-4, the J gene TRBJ2-1; a weak D match, TRBD1 (6 bases). The CDR3 is 13 residues long. Trimming removed 8 bases at V and 4 bases at J, with 12 bases between. CDR3 sequence reads: CASRDTPYNEQFF. Written as DNA, the CDR3 is TGTGCCAGCCGGGACACACCATACAATGAGCAGTTCTTC.

This clone was observed at least ten times. This chain connects TRBV13 to TRBJ1-4; no clear D gene. Trimming pared 5 bases from V and 7 bases from J, leaving 8 bases between. There are 12 residues in the CDR3. The germline gives CDR1 PRHDT, CDR2 FYEKMQ (reference sequence). The CDR3 is CASSRHGEKLFF. The CDR3 coding sequence is TGTGCCAGCAGCCGCCACGGTGAAAAACTGTTTTTT.

This clone was picked up many times. The CDR3 coding sequence is TGTGCCAGCGGTCTGGAGGGGGCTAGAGGGACCGGGGAGCTGTTTTTT. Translating it yields CASGLEGARGTGELFF. The chain is built from TRBV27 and TRBJ2-2; the D gene is possibly TRBD1 (7 bases). V was clipped by 8 bases and J by 5 bases, with 21 bases between them. The CDR3 contains 16 residues. CDR1 MNHEY and CDR2 SMNVEV come from the germline V gene (reference sequence).

Many counts were recorded for this clone. CDR3 region: CASSLFSVGGGTEAFF. The CDR3 nucleotides read TGTGCCAGCAGCTTATTCTCTGTGGGGGGAGGCACTGAAGCTTTCTTT. This chain joins TRBV7-3 and TRBJ1-1; D is possibly TRBD1 (5 bases). The germline gives CDR1 SGHTA, CDR2 FQGTGA. The CDR3 has 16 amino acids. Trimming cost V 2 bases and J 4 bases, with 17 bases left between them.

This clone was counted many times. The genes are TRBV6-1 and TRBJ1-1; 7 nucleotides agree with TRBD1. Losses at the gene ends were 6 bases for V and 0 bases for J; bases not matched to a gene: 7. Germline-derived CDR1 and CDR2 are MNHNS and SASEGT. The CDR3 runs 15 residues. In nucleotides, the CDR3 is TGTGCCAGCAGCTTACAGGGGTGGGTGAACACTGAAGCTTTCTTT. This sequence encodes CASSLQGWVNTEAFF.

This clone appeared many times. This chain connects TRBV10-1 to TRBJ2-7, with D unclear. Germline values: CDR1 WNHNN, CDR2 SYGVQD (reference sequence). This CDR3 is built from 12 residues. V was trimmed by 0 bases and J by 8 bases, leaving 8 bases between them. In DNA form, the CDR3 reads TGCGCCAGCAGTGAGTCAGTAGGTCAGCAGTACGTC. This sequence encodes CASSESVGQQYV.

This clone was counted at least ten times. The chain has TRBV6-1 and TRBJ2-7; 10 nucleotides align to TRBD2. This CDR3 contains 16 residues. The J segment lost 5 bases and the V segment lost 7 bases, leaving 14 bases of the junction unmatched. CDR1 is MNHNS, CDR2 SASEGT, per germline. DNA for the CDR3: TGTGCCAGCACCCCCCGAGCTAGCGGGAGTGTGGACGAGCAGTACTTC. This encodes CASTPRASGSVDEQYF.

This clone has ten or more counts. Other nucleotide sequences from this sample produce the same CDR3. The V call is TRBV4-3, the J call TRBJ2-2; 9 bases match TRBD2. From germline, CDR1 is LGHNA and CDR2 YSLEER. V shed 0 bases and J 3 bases; nucleotides not matched to a gene: 8. This CDR3 contains 18 residues. The CDR3 protein is CASSQDLWGTSYTGELFF. Here the CDR3 DNA reads TGCGCCAGCAGCCAAGATCTGTGGGGGACTAGCTACACCGGGGAGCTGTTTTTT.

This clone occurred a few times. The junction differs from germline at one of its ends, possibly a read error. This chain uses TRBV27 with TRBJ1-3; 11 bases match TRBD1. Germline CDR1 MNHEY, CDR2 SMNVEV (reference sequence). The CDR3 runs to 17 residues. CDR3 nucleotides: TGTGCCAGCATTTTACTCCCCTTGGACAGGGGGCGGAACACCATATATTTT. This sequence encodes CASILLPLDRGRNTIYF.

This clone was seen ten or more times. The rearrangement uses TRBV28 and TRBJ2-7, with D uncertain. CDR1 and CDR2 (germline): MDHEN, SYDVKM. The CDR3 is 16 amino acids. V shed 3 bases and J shed 0 bases, with 15 bases lying between them. Here the CDR3 DNA reads TGTGCCAGCAGTTTCCTTCTAGGAAGGAGCTCCTACGAGCAGTACTTC. Translated: CASSFLLGRSSYEQYF.

This clone was recorded many times. V gene TRBV9 combines with J gene TRBJ2-7, with D perhaps TRBD1 (6 bases). CDR1 and CDR2 from the germline V gene are SGDLS and YYNGEE. The CDR3 sequence is 14 residues long. Trimming cost V 3 bases and J 3 bases, with 13 bases left between them. In DNA, the CDR3 is TGTGCCAGCAGCGCGACAGGTCTTCACTACGAGCAGTACTTC. Translating it yields CASSATGLHYEQYF.

Only a few counts were recorded for this clone. The chain combines TRBV27 with TRBJ1-6; D unresolved. The CDR3 is 15 residues long. Germline assignment: CDR1 MNHEY and CDR2 SMNVEV (reference sequence). Trimming removed 10 bases from V and 4 bases from J, with 17 bases in between. The CDR3 is CATRFSSGYNSPLHF. The CDR3 DNA is TGTGCCACCAGGTTTTCCTCGGGTTATAATTCACCCCTCCACTTT.

The CDR3 protein is CASSFRTYGYTF. The CDR3 nucleotides read TGTGCCAGCAGCTTTCGGACCTATGGCTACACCTTC. This chain links TRBV11-2 with TRBJ1-2; unclear D gene. The CDR3 is 12 residues long. Germline lookup yields CDR1 SGHAT and CDR2 FQNNGV. The V end lost 3 bases, the J end lost 4 bases, and 6 bases lay between the germline ends.

This sequence joins TRBV18 and TRBJ1-3; 7 bases map to TRBD1. V gave up 5 bases and J gave up 0 bases; unmatched junction bases: 7. The CDR3 loop spans 16 amino acids. The germline V gene has CDR1 KGHSH and CDR2 LQKENI. The CDR3 DNA is TGTGCCAGCTCATCGGGACAGTTGGCCTCTGGAAACACCATATATTTT. Protein sequence: CASSSGQLASGNTIYF. Variable domain in full (rest from reference TRBV18 and TRBJ1-3): NAGVMQNPRHLVRRRGQEARLRCSPMKGHSHVYWYRQLPEEGLKFMVYLQKENIIDESGMPKERFSAEFPKEGPSILRIQQVVRGDSAAYFCASSSGQLASGNTIYFGEGSWLTVV.

This clone was counted ten times or more. The V gene is TRBV13, the J gene TRBJ2-7; TRBD1 aligns across 8 bases. CDR3 size: 15 residues. Germline CDR1 PRHDT, CDR2 FYEKMQ (reference sequence). With V trimmed by 5 bases and J by 1 base, 7 bases remained unmatched. The CDR3: CASSPRTGRSYEQYF. CDR3 bases: TGTGCCAGCAGCCCCCGGACAGGGAGGTCCTACGAGCAGTACTTC.

This clone has a count of ten or more. The chain is built from TRBV6-1 and TRBJ1-2; 10 nucleotides match TRBD1. Germline V lookup: CDR1 MNHNS, CDR2 SASEGT. The CDR3 is 15 residues long. The junction had 3 bases not matched to a gene; V was cut back by 1 base and J by 4 bases. The CDR3 sequence: CASSEVGDRGYGYTF. The CDR3 nucleotides are TGTGCCAGCAGTGAAGTTGGGGACAGGGGCTATGGCTACACCTTC.

The chain has TRBV11-3 and TRBJ1-5; D ambiguous. Germline V gives CDR1 SGHNT, CDR2 YENEEA. V lost 2 bases to trimming and J lost 1 base, with 3 bases between them. This CDR3 is built from 13 residues. CDR3 bases: TGTGCCAGCAGCTTACGCAGCAATCAGCCCCAGCATTTT. It is translated as CASSLRSNQPQHF.

The sample holds a few counts of this clone. CDR3 in DNA: TGTGCCAGCAGTTTTAACTTTTGGGACAGGGGGCAGAGTGGCTACACCTTC. This gives the protein CASSFNFWDRGQSGYTF. This sequence joins TRBV6-5 and TRBJ1-2; 12 nucleotides line up with TRBD1. Germline V gives CDR1 MNHEY, CDR2 SVGAGI. The trim removed 4 bases at V and 7 bases at J, leaving 13 bases unmatched. CDR3 size: 17 residues.

There are a few counts of this clone. V gene TRBV19 combines with J gene TRBJ2-2, with D tentatively TRBD2 (6 bases). Per the germline V gene, CDR1 is LNHDA and CDR2 is SQIVND (reference sequence). V was trimmed by 7 bases and J by 11 bases, leaving 17 bases between them. The CDR3 extends over 13 amino acids. CDR3 in DNA: TGTGCCAGTACCTTGGCCTGGGGGGTTGAGCTGTTTTTT. This gives the protein CASTLAWGVELFF.